The clone carrying this T cell receptor beta chain is a singleton in its sample. Its antigen is undetermined. PCR employed 60 Vbeta and 13 Jbeta primers. Measured with immunoSEQ multiplex PCR; TCRdb has only the in-frame clones, and not every one. The data show fewer than 95,000 clones, 63% seen once. The source of the sample is a study of cytomegalovirus exposure and HLA in healthy donors. The J segment lost 5 bases and the V segment lost 4 bases, leaving 4 bases of the junction unmatched. Germline-derived CDR1 and CDR2 are SGHNT and YYREEE (reference sequence). The CDR3 is 15 residues long. Study observations and caveats: It was about 150 TCR beta chains that were listed as cytomegalovirus-associated.

The sequenced sample consisted of PBMCs. The TCR originated in a woman aged 25 to 39 in good health and CMV-seronegative. The rearrangement joins TRBV5-4 to TRBJ2-2; TRBD2 aligns across 11 bases. This CDR3 is CASSQTSGVTGELFF. The CDR3 nucleotides read TGTGCCAGCAGCCAGACTAGCGGGGTTACCGGGGAGCTGTTTTTT.